This TCR beta chain was found in a study of T cell responses to AZD1222 COVID-19 vaccine. Whole-study results and caveats: Increases in Spike-specific TCR breadth and depth were seen after two AZD1222 doses. Across spike, vaccine-associated CD4 TCRs were found, dominant at 160-218 and 743-854.

With respect to this clone: No antigen is known for it.

V lost 2 bases and J 5 bases, leaving 12 bases between the germline ends. Germline V lookup: CDR1 MNHEY, CDR2 SVGAGI. This CDR3 has 14 amino acids. The protocol was immunoSEQ multiplex PCR, while the TCRdb copy is restricted to in-frame clones and leaves out a portion. This sample yields fewer than 200,000 clones, of which 75% to 90% are seen a single time; roughly 6% belongs to the top ten. This receptor was taken from an adult in good health. The chain has TRBV6-5 and TRBJ1-2; no clear D. The material sequenced was peripheral blood, taken on day 0 of AZD1222 vaccination. The CDR3 coding sequence is TGTGCCAGCAGTTACAGGGCTTTGGGGTATGGCTACACCTTC. Translated, it gives CASSYRALGYGYTF.